The 17 T cell receptor beta chains in this list originate from one sample, sequenced in a study of T cells in Graves' hyperthyroidism and ophthalmopathy (dated by TCRdb to 2018 to 2020). Library generation was performed with multiplex PCR. The data were produced on an Illumina HiSeq 2000. TCR beta CDR3 regions were amplified from RNA transcripts. The TCR CDR3 was subjected to a first round of RT-PCR using the HTBI primer set and the Qiagen OneStep RT-PCR kit. Through fastp at Q25 and MiXCR, TCRdb rebuilt clones from the public reads, retaining in-frame beta chains. Each record represents a unique CDR3 protein, reported with the most common genes and DNA among its rows. A total of hundreds of thousands of distinct CDR3 sequences appear in this sample, roughly 14% of them only once. The ten biggest clones cover 3.5% to 4.5% of the sample. The source material was blood. These receptors were collected from a middle-aged woman with Graves' ophthalmopathy.

The sample holds many counts of this clonotype. V usage is TRBV6-1 and J usage is TRBJ1-5, with D unresolved. Trimming cost V 7 bases and J 0 bases, with 13 bases left between them. The CDR3 extends over 15 amino acids. Per the germline V gene, CDR1 is MNHNS and CDR2 is SASEGT. CDR3 sequence: CASTRADYSNQPQHF. CDR3 bases: TGTGCCAGCACTCGGGCAGACTATAGCAATCAGCCCCAGCATTTT.

This clonotype appeared many times. V gene TRBV27 combines with J gene TRBJ2-7; D gene uncertain. Germline lookup yields CDR1 MNHEY and CDR2 SMNVEV (reference sequence). The CDR3 has 14 amino acids. The germline V and J ends were trimmed by 10 bases and 0 bases, with 16 bases remaining between them. The DNA of the CDR3 is TGTGCCACCTCCGCGTCGGATGTCTCCTACGAGCAGTACTTC. Its protein product is CATSASDVSYEQYF.

This clonotype was picked up many times. The chain is built from TRBV19 and TRBJ2-5, with D possibly matching TRBD1 (7 bases). Germline values: CDR1 LNHDA, CDR2 SQIVND (reference sequence). The germline V and J ends were trimmed by 0 bases and 2 bases, with 13 bases remaining between them. The CDR3 is 16 amino acids. The chain's CDR3 is CASSIDRRGLQETQYF. CDR3 bases: TGTGCCAGTAGTATAGATAGGAGGGGGCTGCAAGAGACCCAGTACTTC.

This clonotype was recorded only once. J is TRBJ1-1 and V is TRBV28; 10 bases align to TRBD1. Germline V gives CDR1 MDHEN, CDR2 SYDVKM. J gave up 4 bases and V 2 bases, and 4 bases lay outside the gene matches. The CDR3 totals 15 residues. The CDR3 region is CASSLPRTGGTEAFF. CDR3 coding DNA: TGTGCCAGCAGTTTACCCCGGACAGGGGGCACTGAAGCTTTCTTT.

The sample holds a few counts of this clonotype. J is TRBJ2-2 and V is TRBV11-2; D unresolved. CDR1 is SGHAT and CDR2 is FQNNGV in the germline V gene. The CDR3 extends over 13 amino acids. V lost 6 bases, J lost 7 bases, and 12 bases lay in between. Here the CDR3 DNA reads TGTGCCAGCAGATCTATAAGGGACGGGGAGCTGTTTTTT. This encodes CASRSIRDGELFF.

This clonotype was seen many times. The chain recombines TRBV19 with TRBJ1-1; unclear D gene. CDR3 length equals 13 residues. Trimming left V 1 base short and J 5 bases short, with 8 bases between. In germline, CDR1 is LNHDA, CDR2 SQIVND (reference sequence). The CDR3 reads CASSIVGETEAFF. The CDR3 DNA reads as TGTGCCAGTAGTATAGTTGGGGAAACTGAAGCTTTCTTT.

This clonotype was found many times. The chain joins TRBV19 to TRBJ2-2; 8 bases fit TRBD2. V lost 6 bases to trimming and J lost 2 bases; unmatched junction nucleotides: 8. Per the germline V gene, CDR1 is LNHDA and CDR2 is SQIVND (reference sequence). The CDR3 extends over 16 amino acids. This CDR3 is CASSARTSSNTGELFF. CDR3 DNA: TGTGCCAGTAGCGCCCGGACTAGCTCTAACACCGGGGAGCTGTTTTTT.

This clonotype was counted many times. The chain is built from TRBV20-1 and TRBJ1-2; unclear D gene. The germline CDR1 and CDR2 sequences are DFQATT and SNEGSKA (reference sequence). Between the trimmed V and J ends, which lost 6 bases and 7 bases, there was a span of 12 bases. CDR3 size: 11 residues. This CDR3 is CSAGLIAGYTF. The DNA of the CDR3 is TGCAGTGCCGGGCTAATAGCTGGCTACACCTTC.

This clonotype has a count of ten or more. The CDR3 does not end in the conserved phenylalanine or tryptophan, so this is likely a read error. The V and J genes are TRBV20-1 and TRBJ2-7; D may be TRBD2 (5 bases). The germline V gene has CDR1 DFQATT and CDR2 SNEGSKA (reference sequence). CDR3 length: 12 residues. V was clipped by 3 bases and J by 3 bases, with 9 bases between them. The CDR3 reads CSASGKGYEQYL. CDR3 coding DNA: TGCAGTGCTAGCGGGAAGGGCTACGAGCAGTACCTC.

In this sample, this clonotype turned up a few times. The chain is built from TRBV29-1 and TRBJ2-7, with D tentatively TRBD1 or TRBD2 (7 bases each). Germline CDR1 reads SQVTM; CDR2 reads ANQGSEA. The CDR3 consists of 15 residues. Deletions cut 4 bases from V and 1 base from J, with 17 bases between. CDR3: CSVVGGTDSSYEQYF. CDR3 coding DNA: TGCAGCGTTGTGGGGGGGACAGATTCTTCCTACGAGCAGTACTTC.

In this sample, this clonotype turned up many times. The chain carries TRBV6-2 or TRBV6-3 and TRBJ2-7; tentatively, D is TRBD1 or TRBD2 (5 bases each). Germline CDR1 and CDR2: MNHEY and SVGEGT. The CDR3 runs to 15 residues. Trimming cost V 2 bases and J 2 bases, with 13 bases left between them. CDR3 DNA sequence: TGTGCCAGCAGTTACCCTCCGGGACCTACCTACGAGCAGTACTTC. Protein sequence: CASSYPPGPTYEQYF.

This clonotype was counted between two and nine times. V usage is TRBV3-1 and J usage is TRBJ1-2, with 10 nucleotides matching TRBD1. V shed 2 bases, J shed 7 bases, and the junction held 7 bases outside the gene matches. This CDR3 is built from 15 residues. Looked up from germline, CDR1 is LGHDT and CDR2 is YNNKEL (reference sequence). The chain's CDR3 is CASSQLTGTGVGYTF. The CDR3 DNA sequence: TGTGCCAGCAGCCAACTCACCGGGACAGGGGTTGGCTACACCTTC.

At least ten counts were recorded for this clonotype. The chain carries TRBV28 and TRBJ2-5, with a possible D match to TRBD2 (5 bases). The germline CDR1 and CDR2 sequences are MDHEN and SYDVKM. CDR3 length: 11 amino acids. The V gene lost 3 bases and the J gene lost 10 bases, with 9 bases spanning the gap. The DNA of the CDR3 is TGTGCCAGCAGTTTCGATACTAGCCAGTACTTC. The encoded protein is CASSFDTSQYF.

V usage is TRBV27 and J usage is TRBJ2-7, with 7 bases matching TRBD1. The germline CDR1 and CDR2 sequences are MNHEY and SMNVEV (reference sequence). The CDR3 covers 14 residues. V was pared by 4 bases and J by 5 bases, with 8 bases of the junction left unmatched. The CDR3 loop is CASSYSTGLNEQYF. The CDR3 DNA reads as TGTGCCAGCAGTTACTCGACAGGGTTGAACGAGCAGTACTTC.

This clonotype was seen more than once but under ten times. This chain joins TRBV6-1 and TRBJ2-7; 7 bases are shared with TRBD1. CDR1 and CDR2 (germline): MNHNS, SASEGT. The trim removed 3 bases at V and 3 bases at J, leaving 5 bases unmatched. This CDR3 is 14 amino acids long. The CDR3 coding sequence is TGTGCCAGCAGTGACGGACAGGTCAGCTACGAGCAGTACTTC. It is translated as CASSDGQVSYEQYF.

The chain joins TRBV20-1 to TRBJ1-1, with no clear D. Germline CDR1 is DFQATT and CDR2 is SNEGSKA (reference sequence). V dropped 0 bases and J dropped 4 bases, with 21 bases sitting between them. CDR3 length: 17 amino acids. CDR3 DNA sequence: TGCAGTGCTAGAGATCCCGGACTAGCGGGCCCCGCCACTGAAGCTTTCTTT. Translating it yields CSARDPGLAGPATEAFF.

This clonotype was counted many times. The V and J genes are TRBV28 and TRBJ2-7; the D is unclear. This CDR3 is built from 14 residues. Between the trimmed V and J ends, which lost 5 bases and 3 bases, there was a span of 14 bases. CDR1 is MDHEN and CDR2 is SYDVKM in the germline V gene. In DNA, the CDR3 is TGTGCCAGCAGTGTTGACTGGGTCGACTACGAGCAGTACTTC. It is translated as CASSVDWVDYEQYF.